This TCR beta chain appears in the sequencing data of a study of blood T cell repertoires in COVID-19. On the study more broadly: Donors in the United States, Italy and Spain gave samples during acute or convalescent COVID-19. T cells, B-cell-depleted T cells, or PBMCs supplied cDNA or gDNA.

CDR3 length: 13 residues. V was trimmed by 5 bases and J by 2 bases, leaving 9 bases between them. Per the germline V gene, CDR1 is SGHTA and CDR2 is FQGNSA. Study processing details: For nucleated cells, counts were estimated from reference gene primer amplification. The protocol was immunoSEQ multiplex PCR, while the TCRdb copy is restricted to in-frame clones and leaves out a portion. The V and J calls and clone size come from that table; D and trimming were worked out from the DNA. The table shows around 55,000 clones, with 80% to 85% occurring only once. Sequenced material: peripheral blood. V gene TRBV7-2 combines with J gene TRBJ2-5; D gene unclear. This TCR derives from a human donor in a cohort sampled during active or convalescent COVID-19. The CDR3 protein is CASSPVTQETQYF. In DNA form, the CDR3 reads TGTGCCAGCAGCCCCGTGACACAAGAGACCCAGTACTTC.